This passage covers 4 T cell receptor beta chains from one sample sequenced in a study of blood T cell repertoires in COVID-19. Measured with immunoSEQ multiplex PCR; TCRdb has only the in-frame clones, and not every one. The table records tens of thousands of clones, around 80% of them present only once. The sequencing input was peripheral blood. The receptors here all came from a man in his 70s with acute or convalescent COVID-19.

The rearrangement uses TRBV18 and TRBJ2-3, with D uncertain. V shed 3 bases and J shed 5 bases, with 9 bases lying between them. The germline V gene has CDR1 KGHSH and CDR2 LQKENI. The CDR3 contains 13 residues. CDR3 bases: TGTGCCAGCTCACCGGGCACTCAAGATACGCAGTATTTT. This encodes CASSPGTQDTQYF.

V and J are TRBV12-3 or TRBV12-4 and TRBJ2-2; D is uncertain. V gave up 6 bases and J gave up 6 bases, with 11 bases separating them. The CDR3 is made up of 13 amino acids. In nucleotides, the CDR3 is TGTGCCAGCAGCCCGAGGATGGCCGGGGAGCTGTTTTTT. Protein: CASSPRMAGELFF.

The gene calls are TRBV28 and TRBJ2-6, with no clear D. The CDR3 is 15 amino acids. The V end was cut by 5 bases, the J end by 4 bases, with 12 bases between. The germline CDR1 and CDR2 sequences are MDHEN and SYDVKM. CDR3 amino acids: CASSPYHPGANVLTF. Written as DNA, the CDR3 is TGTGCCAGCAGTCCCTACCACCCCGGGGCCAACGTCCTGACTTTC.

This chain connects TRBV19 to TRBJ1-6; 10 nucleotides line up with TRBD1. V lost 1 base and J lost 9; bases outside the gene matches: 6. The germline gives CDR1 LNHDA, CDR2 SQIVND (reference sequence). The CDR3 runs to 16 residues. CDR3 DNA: TGTGCCAGTAGTATAGGTCCGGGACAGGGGAGTTCACCCCTCCACTTT. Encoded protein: CASSIGPGQGSSPLHF.